Listed below are T cell receptor beta chains from one sample, sequenced in a study of blood T cell repertoires in COVID-19. Only in-frame clones appear in the TCRdb table, and some are missing; sequencing was by immunoSEQ multiplex PCR. The table has 340,000 or so clones, about 86% seen once. The sample consisted of PBMCs or T cells enriched from blood (not recorded which). The receptor source for this set is a woman aged 40-49 years with acute COVID-19. The CDR3 runs from the conserved cysteine through the conserved F or W. Fields, in order: clone size, D gene, V gene, J gene, CDR3 DNA, CDR3 protein. The D gene is left open where the match is weak. Clone size is shown for a subset of rows, as once, few, many or a class of expanded clone.

>.|TRBD2|TRBV24-1|TRBJ2-5
TGTGCCACCGCTAGCGGTACAAACCAAGAGACCCAGTACTTC
CATASGTNQETQYF
>.|TRBD1|TRBV28|TRBJ1-5
TGTGCCAGCAGTATCTACCGCGGGACAGACCATCAGCCCCAGCATTTT
CASSIYRGTDHQPQHF
>.|.|TRBV29-1|TRBJ2-7
TGCAGCGGGGGGGGCAGGGCCTCCTACGAGCAGTACTTC
CSGGGRASYEQYF
>.|TRBD2|TRBV19|TRBJ2-2
TGTGCCAGTAGTAGGGCGGGAGGGAACACCGGGGAGCTGTTTTTT
CASSRAGGNTGELFF
>.|.|TRBV7-3|TRBJ2-3
TGTGCCAGCAGCCTGAGTGCAGCGGATACGCAGTATTTT
CASSLSAADTQYF
>.|.|TRBV2|TRBJ1-4
TGTGCCAGCACCGGACTCCCCGGGAGTGGCGAAAAACTGTTTTTT
CASTGLPGSGEKLFF
>.|TRBD2|TRBV7-3|TRBJ2-1
TGTGCCAGCAGCCCAAGTGAGGGAGGGCCCCACAATGAGCAGTTCTTC
CASSPSEGGPHNEQFF
>.|TRBD2|TRBV7-2|TRBJ2-3
TGTGCCAGCAGCCAAAGCGGGGGCCCCGCAGATACGCAGTATTTT
CASSQSGGPADTQYF
>.|TRBD2|TRBV7-9|TRBJ2-7
TGTGCCAGCAGTATGGGGCGGGAGGCCTCCTACGAGCAGTACTTC
CASSMGREASYEQYF
>once|TRBD1|TRBV6-5|TRBJ2-3
TGTGCCAGCAGCCGACAGGGGCGGGGCACAGATACGCAGTATTTT
CASSRQGRGTDTQYF
>few|.|TRBV20-1|TRBJ1-1
TGCAGTGCTAGTTTGAGGGTTCCTGAAGCTTTCTTT
CSASLRVPEAFF
>.|.|TRBV7-9|TRBJ1-3
TGTGCCAGCAGCTCCTGGGCCACTGGGAACACCATATATTTT
CASSSWATGNTIYF
>.|TRBD1|TRBV18|TRBJ1-4
TGTGCCAGCTCACCCGAAATAGCCAACAGGGGATCTTGGGAAAAACTGTTTTTT
CASSPEIANRGSWEKLFF
>.|.|TRBV4-2|TRBJ1-4
TGTGCCAGCAGCCAAGCGTCGGGGAGAGCAGTTGAAAAACTGTTTTTT
CASSQASGRAVEKLFF
>.|.|TRBV18|TRBJ1-1
TGTGCCAGCTCACCGATTCAGGAAATGTACACTGAAGCTTTCTTT
CASSPIQEMYTEAFF
>.|.|TRBV6-2/TRBV6-3|TRBJ1-5
TGTGCCAGCAGTTACTCGGGCTTCAATCAGCCCCAGCATTTT
CASSYSGFNQPQHF
>.|TRBD1|TRBV18|TRBJ1-1
TGTGCCAGCTCCCGGGACAGACAAACCTCCGAAGCTTTCTTT
CASSRDRQTSEAFF
>.|.|TRBV5-6|TRBJ1-5
TGTGCCAGCAGTCATTTTAGCAGGGTCGGTCAGCCCCAGCATTTT
CASSHFSRVGQPQHF
>.|TRBD2|TRBV19|TRBJ2-2
TGTGCCAGTAGATGGGGGTTCGGGGGGGACACCGGGGAGCTGTTTTTT
CASRWGFGGDTGELFF
>.|.|TRBV18|TRBJ2-3
TGTGCCAGCTCACCGAAGGGGGATACGCAGTATTTT
CASSPKGDTQYF
>.|TRBD2|TRBV18|TRBJ2-2
TGTGCCAGCTCACCAGCTAGCGGATACACCGGGGAGCTGTTTTTT
CASSPASGYTGELFF
>.|.|TRBV28|TRBJ1-6
TGTGCCAGCAGTTTCGTGGGCCCCCTCCACTTT
CASSFVGPLHF
>.|TRBD1|TRBV5-1|TRBJ1-1
TGCGCCAGCAGGGAGACAGGGGGAGGCACTGAAGCTTTCTTT
CASRETGGGTEAFF
>.|.|TRBV7-9|TRBJ2-2
TGTGCCAGCAGCGTTTCCAGGGAGCTGTTTTTT
CASSVSRELFF
>.|.|TRBV28|TRBJ2-7
TGTGCCAGCAGCACACGATCGGGTAATTACGAGCAGTACTTC
CASSTRSGNYEQYF
>.|TRBD2|TRBV19|TRBJ2-5
TGTGCCAGTAGTGAGACTAGCGGGAGTTTCCAGACCCAGTACTTC
CASSETSGSFQTQYF
>once|.|TRBV19|TRBJ2-5
TGTGCCAGTAGTCGCCGGTCAGAGACCCAGTACTTC
CASSRRSETQYF
>.|TRBD1|TRBV7-6|TRBJ1-4
TGTGCCAGCAGGTTAACTCAGGGGGAAAGTAATGAAAAACTGTTTTTT
CASRLTQGESNEKLFF
>.|.|TRBV6-5|TRBJ2-1
TGTGCCAGCAGAAGGGGCTTGCTCAATGAGCAGTTCTTC
CASRRGLLNEQFF
>.|.|TRBV27|TRBJ2-7
TGTGCCAGCAGTTTATTGGGGCAGAGCTACGAGCAGTACTTC
CASSLLGQSYEQYF
>.|TRBD2|TRBV4-2|TRBJ2-1
TGTGCCAGCAGCCAGGAAGGGACTAGCGGGATCCATGAGCAGTTCTTC
CASSQEGTSGIHEQFF
>once|TRBD1|TRBV5-6|TRBJ1-2
TGTGCCAGCTCTCGGGACAGGGGTAGGTATGGCTACACCTTC
CASSRDRGRYGYTF
>.|.|TRBV29-1|TRBJ1-1
TGCAGCGTAATAGGACAGTTGGGCACTGAAGCTTTCTTT
CSVIGQLGTEAFF
>.|TRBD1|TRBV29-1|TRBJ2-7
TGCAGCGTTGCCAGGGACAGGGGGCGAGAGCAGTACTTC
CSVARDRGREQYF
>.|.|TRBV5-1|TRBJ1-6
TGCGCCAGCAGCCAGGGGACGGTTAATTCACCCCTCCACTTT
CASSQGTVNSPLHF
>.|.|TRBV10-3|TRBJ2-7
TGTGCCATCAGCTTTGACAGCTACGAGCAGTACTTC
CAISFDSYEQYF
>.|.|TRBV5-4|TRBJ1-2
TGTGCCAGCAGCTTGCCGACAGGAACAGGCGGCTACACCTTC
CASSLPTGTGGYTF
>few|.|TRBV7-3|TRBJ1-2
TGTGCCAGCAGCTTTTCCGGACTCGGTGGCTACACCTTC
CASSFSGLGGYTF
>.|.|TRBV6-6|TRBJ1-1
TGTGCCAGCAGGATATCGGGGGGTGAAGCTTTCTTT
CASRISGGEAFF
>.|TRBD1|TRBV29-1|TRBJ1-1
TGCAGCGTTGGGGACAGGGTCACGAACACTGAAGCTTTCTTT
CSVGDRVTNTEAFF
>few|.|TRBV2|TRBJ1-2
TGTGCCAGCAGTGATCGGGTTGGGTCTGGCGGCTACACCTTC
CASSDRVGSGGYTF
>.|.|TRBV7-9|TRBJ2-2
TGTGCCAGCAACCTCGGGATGGCAGACATACACACCGGGGAGCTGTTTTTT
CASNLGMADIHTGELFF